The clone carrying this T cell receptor beta chain was observed many times. Its specificity is not known. Germline is not matched at one junction end, which may reflect a read error. This CDR3 spans 13 amino acids. Germline CDR1 ENHRY, CDR2 SYGVKD. Ligated cDNA underwent four rounds of PCR with nested alpha and beta constant region primers and SP2. Using its own MiXCR run on the 5' RACE reads, TCRdb lists one record per CDR3 protein. This sample has tens of thousands of distinct CDR3 sequences; less than 10% occur once, and the top ten carry about 8.9%. TCR cDNA received a 3' ligated oligonucleotide that carried a UMI. Cells were not sorted; total RNA input targeted about 1 to 1000 ng. This sample stems from a study of naive and memory T cell subsets. General study points: The RNA method is potentially sensitive to activation and differentiation changes.

The sequence derives from a female donor in good health. The chain carries TRBV10-3 and TRBJ1-2, with TRBD1 matching over 9 bases. The CDR3 bases are TGTGCCATCATGGGGACAGGGAGGTATGGCGACACCTTC. As protein: CAIMGTGRYGDTF.